This T cell receptor beta chain was documented in a study of blood T cell repertoires in COVID-19. Study-wide background: COVID-19 samples, acute and convalescent, were from the United States, Italy and Spain. In each case, the material was cDNA or gDNA derived from T cells, B-cell-depleted T cells, or PBMCs.

As processed by the authors: For nucleated cells, counts were estimated from reference gene primer amplification. Profiling relied on immunoSEQ multiplex PCR, and the TCRdb table lists in-frame clones only, not all of them. V and J calls plus clone size are reproduced from that table; the DNA served to infer D and trimming. In the table there are 200,000 to 250,000 clones, around 84% of which are singletons. This clone was detected only a few times. Germline and junction disagree at one end, which may indicate a read error. Looked up from germline, CDR1 is SGHNT and CDR2 is YENEEA. The CDR3 spans 12 residues.

The gene calls are TRBV11-3 and TRBJ2-7; D possibly corresponds to TRBD2 (5 bases). The TCR originated in a man in his 60s with acute or convalescent COVID-19. The sequenced material came from peripheral blood. CDR3 loop: CASRGTPGFGLF. The CDR3 bases are TGTGCCAGCAGGGGTACCCCGGGGTTTGGGTTGTTC.